This TCR beta chain came from a study of blood T cell repertoires in COVID-19 (dated by TCRdb to 2020 to 2022). Looking at the study overall: Samples from collaborators originated in the United States, Italy and Spain and spanned both the acute and convalescent phases of COVID-19. The material from the prospective study consisted of cDNA or gDNA derived from T cells, B-cell-depleted T cells, or PBMCs. Subjects who had been exposed to COVID-19, were actively infected with it, or had recovered from it provided the deeply sampled blood TCRbeta repertoires that made up the dataset. The repertoires were made available in a free public database intended to serve as a resource for research on the immune response to SARS-CoV-2. Samples came from the ongoing ImmuneRACE study (first 160 participants) plus 1,254 subjects from 6 global collaborators. Nearly every sample came with metadata listing a de-identified subject ID, COVID-19 status, age in years and sex. Where available, HLA class I and class II types were obtained from metadata supplied by the sample provider rather than from assay-based typing. What the authors observed across the whole study: The quantity of clinical and demographic metadata differed by source and by participant and was supplied without curation.

This clone was seen only a few times. Its antigen is currently not known. No per-base quality is available; no much larger clone lies one base away. Collaborating institutions collected whole blood in K2EDTA tubes following their own protocols. For TCRbeta analysis, collaborators shipped samples in one of three forms: frozen whole blood, isolated PBMCs, or DNA extracted from either of those sample types. The CDR3 goes from the cysteine to the phenylalanine over 15 residues. The retained sequence is limited to the CDR3, 45 bases, with the frame set at the first base. The germline V gene specifies LGHNA as CDR1 and YNFKEQ as CDR2. Clipping removes 0 bases from V and 7 bases from J, with 7 as the unmatched junction base count. TCRbeta CDR3 regions were amplified from genomic DNA by means of the immunoSEQ Assay, a bias-controlled multiplex PCR. The authors' pipeline ran thus. Nucleated cell counts per sample were estimated from amplification of reference gene primers within the assay. To quantify the absolute abundance of each unique TCRbeta CDR3 rearrangement, sequence reads were collapsed and filtered. For each sample, productive Simpson clonality was calculated as the square root of Simpson's diversity index across productive rearrangements. Held by TCRdb, this immuneACCESS table contains in-frame sequences only and omits some clones. Under half of the omission traces to an unresolved V gene where checked; the cause of the rest is unknown. Clonal size and the V and J genes are those of that table, whereas D and trimming came from the DNA. The sample records about 150,000 clones, 76% of which are singletons. The ten largest clones add up to roughly 3.6% of the sample.

The sequenced material came from peripheral blood. This receptor was obtained from a woman aged 80 or over with acute or convalescent COVID-19. The V gene is TRBV4-2 and the J gene is TRBJ1-2; 8 middle bases align to TRBD1. This receptor carries the CDR3 CASSQEGQGFGGYTF. The DNA sequence is as follows: TGTGCCAGCAGCCAAGAAGGACAGGGTTTTGGTGGCTACACCTTC.